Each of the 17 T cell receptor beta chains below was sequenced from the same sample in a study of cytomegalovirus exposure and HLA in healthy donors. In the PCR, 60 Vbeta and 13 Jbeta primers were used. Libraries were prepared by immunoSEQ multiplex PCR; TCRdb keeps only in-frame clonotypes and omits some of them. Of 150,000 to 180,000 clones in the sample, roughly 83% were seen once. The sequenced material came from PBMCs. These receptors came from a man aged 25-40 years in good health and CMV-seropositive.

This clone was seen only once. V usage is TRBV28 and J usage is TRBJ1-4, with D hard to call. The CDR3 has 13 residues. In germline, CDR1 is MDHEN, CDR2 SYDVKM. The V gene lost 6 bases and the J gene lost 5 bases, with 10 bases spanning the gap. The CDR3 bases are TGTGCCAGCAGGCAGGCCTGGAATGAAAAACTGTTTTTT. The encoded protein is CASRQAWNEKLFF.

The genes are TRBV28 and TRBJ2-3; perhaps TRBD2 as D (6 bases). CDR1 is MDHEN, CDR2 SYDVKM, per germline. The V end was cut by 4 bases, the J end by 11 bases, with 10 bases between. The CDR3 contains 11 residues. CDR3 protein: CASSSVGGQYF. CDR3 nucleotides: TGTGCCAGCAGTTCCGTGGGGGGGCAGTATTTT. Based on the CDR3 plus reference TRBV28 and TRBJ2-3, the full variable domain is DVKVTQSSRYLVKRTGEKVFLECVQDMDHENMFWYRQDPGLGLRLIYFSYDVKMKEKGDIPEGYSVSREKKERFSLILESASTNQTSMYLCASSSVGGQYFGPGTRLTVL.

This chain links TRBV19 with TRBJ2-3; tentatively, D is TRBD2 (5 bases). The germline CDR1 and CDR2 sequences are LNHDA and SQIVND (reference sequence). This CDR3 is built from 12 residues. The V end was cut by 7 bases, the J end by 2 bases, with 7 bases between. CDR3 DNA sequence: TGTGCCAGTACGGACTTCACAGATACGCAGTATTTT. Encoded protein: CASTDFTDTQYF.

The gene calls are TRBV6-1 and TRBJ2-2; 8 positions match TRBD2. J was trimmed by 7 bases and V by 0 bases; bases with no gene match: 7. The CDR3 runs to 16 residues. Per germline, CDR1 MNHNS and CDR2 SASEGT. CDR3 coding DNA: TGTGCCAGCAGTGAAGCCTGGCGGGGGGATGGCGGGGAGCTGTTTTTT. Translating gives CASSEAWRGDGGELFF.

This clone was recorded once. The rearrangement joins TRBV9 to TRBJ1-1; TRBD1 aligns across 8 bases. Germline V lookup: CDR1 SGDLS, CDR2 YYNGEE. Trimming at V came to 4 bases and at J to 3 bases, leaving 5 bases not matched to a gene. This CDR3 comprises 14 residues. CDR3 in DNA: TGTGCCAGCAGCTTGCAGGGGGCTGACACTGAAGCTTTCTTT. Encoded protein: CASSLQGADTEAFF. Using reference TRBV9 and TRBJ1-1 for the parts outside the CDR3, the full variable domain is DSGVTQTPKHLITATGQRVTLRCSPRSGDLSVYWYQQSLDQGLQFLIQYYNGEERAKGNILERFSAQQFPDLHSELNLSSLELGDSALYFCASSLQGADTEAFFGQGTRLTVV.

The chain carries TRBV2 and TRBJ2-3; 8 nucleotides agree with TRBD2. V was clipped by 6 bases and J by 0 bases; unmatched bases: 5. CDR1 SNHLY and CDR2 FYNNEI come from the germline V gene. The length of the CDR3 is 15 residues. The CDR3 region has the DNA TGTGCCAGCAGCAAACTAGCGGCTAGCACAGATACGCAGTATTTT. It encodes CASSKLAASTDTQYF.

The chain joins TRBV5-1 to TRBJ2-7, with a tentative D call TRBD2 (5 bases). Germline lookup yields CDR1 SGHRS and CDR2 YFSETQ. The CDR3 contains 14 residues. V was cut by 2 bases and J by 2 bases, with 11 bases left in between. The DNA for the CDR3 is TGCGCCAGCAGCTTCTGGGGAGAAACCTACGAGCAGTACTTC. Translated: CASSFWGETYEQYF.

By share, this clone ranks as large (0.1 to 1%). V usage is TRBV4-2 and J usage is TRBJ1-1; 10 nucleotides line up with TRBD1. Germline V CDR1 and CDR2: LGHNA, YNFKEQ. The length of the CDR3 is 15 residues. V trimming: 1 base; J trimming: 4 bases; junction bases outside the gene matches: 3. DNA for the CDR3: TGTGCCAGCAGCCAAGGGACAGGGGGTAGCACTGAAGCTTTCTTT. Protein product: CASSQGTGGSTEAFF.

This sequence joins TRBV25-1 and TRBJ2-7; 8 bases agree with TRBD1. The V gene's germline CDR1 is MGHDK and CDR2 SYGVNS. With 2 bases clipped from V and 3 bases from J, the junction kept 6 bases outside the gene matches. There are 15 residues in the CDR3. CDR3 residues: CASSERGTGNYEQYF. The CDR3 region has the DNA TGTGCCAGCAGTGAACGAGGGACAGGTAACTACGAGCAGTACTTC.

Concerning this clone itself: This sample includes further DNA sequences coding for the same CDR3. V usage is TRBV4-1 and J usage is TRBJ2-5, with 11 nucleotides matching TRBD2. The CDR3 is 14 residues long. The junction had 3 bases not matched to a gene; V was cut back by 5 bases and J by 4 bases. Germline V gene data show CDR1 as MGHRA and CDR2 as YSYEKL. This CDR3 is CASSRLAGLETQYF. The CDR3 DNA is TGCGCCAGCAGCAGACTAGCGGGACTAGAGACCCAGTACTTC.

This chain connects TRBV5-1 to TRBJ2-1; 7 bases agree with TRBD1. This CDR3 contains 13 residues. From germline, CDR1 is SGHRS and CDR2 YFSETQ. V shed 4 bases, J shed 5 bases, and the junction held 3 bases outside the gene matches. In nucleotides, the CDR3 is TGCGCCAGCAGCGGGACAGTTAACAATGAGCAGTTCTTC. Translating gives CASSGTVNNEQFF.

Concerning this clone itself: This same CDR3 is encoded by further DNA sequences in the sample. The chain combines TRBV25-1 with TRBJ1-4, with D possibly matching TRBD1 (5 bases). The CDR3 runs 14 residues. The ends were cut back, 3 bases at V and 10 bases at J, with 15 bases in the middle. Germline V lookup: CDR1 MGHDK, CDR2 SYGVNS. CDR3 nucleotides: TGTGCCAGCAGTGAGCCGGACACCCTCGGAAAACTGTTTTTT. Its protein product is CASSEPDTLGKLFF.

CDR3 residues: CASSIWLADTDTQYF. CDR3 coding DNA: TGTGCCAGTAGTATTTGGCTAGCGGACACAGATACGCAGTATTTT. The chain has TRBV19 and TRBJ2-3; 7 bases map to TRBD2. From germline, CDR1 is LNHDA and CDR2 SQIVND (reference sequence). The CDR3 length is 15 residues. The ends lost 3 bases at V and 2 bases at J; junction bases unmatched: 5.

For the CDR3, the DNA is TGTGCCAGCAGTTCTCTAGGCGCTGAAGCTTTCTTT. Its protein is CASSSLGAEAFF. The chain carries TRBV14 and TRBJ1-1; D is unclear. This CDR3 comprises 12 residues. Germline V gene data show CDR1 as SGHDN and CDR2 as FVKESK. Trimming pared 6 bases from V and 6 bases from J, leaving 11 bases between.

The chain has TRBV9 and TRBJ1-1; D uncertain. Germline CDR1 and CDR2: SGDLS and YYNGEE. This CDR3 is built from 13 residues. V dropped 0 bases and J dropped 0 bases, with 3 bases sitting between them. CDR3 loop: CASSVALNTEAFF. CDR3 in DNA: TGTGCCAGCAGCGTAGCTTTGAACACTGAAGCTTTCTTT.

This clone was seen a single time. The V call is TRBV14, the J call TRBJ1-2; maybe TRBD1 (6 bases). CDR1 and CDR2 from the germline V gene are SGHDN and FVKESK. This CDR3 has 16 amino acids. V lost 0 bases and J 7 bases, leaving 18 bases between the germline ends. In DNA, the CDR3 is TGTGCCAGCAGCCAAGAAAGGGAACAGGGCCTCCGTGGCTACACCTTC. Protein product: CASSQEREQGLRGYTF.

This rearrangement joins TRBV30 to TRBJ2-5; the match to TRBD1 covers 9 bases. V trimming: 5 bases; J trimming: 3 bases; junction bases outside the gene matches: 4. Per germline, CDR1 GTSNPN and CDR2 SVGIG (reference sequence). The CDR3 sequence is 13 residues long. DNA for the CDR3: TGTGCCTGGCTGGGGACAGGGAAAGAGACCCAGTACTTC. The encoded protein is CAWLGTGKETQYF.